One and the same sample provided the 20 T cell receptor beta chains below, sequenced in a study of blood T cell repertoires in COVID-19 (dated by TCRdb to 2019 to 2021). To prepare the library, the immunoSEQ multiplex PCR assay was applied. TCRdb took over this immuneACCESS table, retaining in-frame rearrangements with V and J assigned. Such tables are incomplete; in checked studies, under half of the missing clones stem from an unresolved V gene, and the remainder is unexplained. This sample is represented by some 180,000 clones; roughly 84% of them were singletons. Roughly an eighth of the sample rests with the top ten. Material: peripheral blood. All receptors come from a human donor in a cohort sampled during active COVID-19.

The DNA of the CDR3 is TGCAGTGCTAGAGATCTACAGACCCAGTACTTC. Translation gives CSARDLQTQYF. The V gene is TRBV20-1, the J gene TRBJ2-5; D call uncertain. The CDR3 loop spans 11 amino acids. Trimming removed 0 bases from V and 6 bases from J, with 5 bases in between. The germline CDR1 and CDR2 sequences are DFQATT and SNEGSKA (reference sequence).

The chain joins TRBV3-1 (or the pseudogene TRBV3-2) to TRBJ1-5; TRBD1 matches 9 bases. The CDR3 totals 17 residues. Germline V gene data show CDR1 as LGHDT and CDR2 as YNNKEL (reference sequence). Trimming removed 6 bases from V and 1 base from J; junction bases left unmatched: 10. In DNA, the CDR3 is TGTGCCAGCAGGGCCTTGGGACAGGGCACGAGCAATCAGCCCCAGCATTTT. Protein product: CASRALGQGTSNQPQHF.

The CDR3 region is CASSQGTSGSGAKNIQYF. CDR3 nucleotide sequence: TGTGCCAGCAGCCAAGGGACTAGCGGGAGCGGGGCCAAAAACATTCAGTACTTC. V is TRBV3-1 (or the pseudogene TRBV3-2) and J is TRBJ2-4; 13 nucleotides line up with TRBD2. Trimming cost V 1 base and J 1 base; bases outside gene matches: 4. This CDR3 comprises 18 residues. Germline values: CDR1 LGHDT, CDR2 YNNKEL (reference sequence).

The CDR3 protein is CASARLAANTGELFF. CDR3 nucleotides: TGCGCCAGCGCCCGACTAGCGGCTAACACCGGGGAGCTGTTTTTT. The chain has TRBV10-2 and TRBJ2-2; 9 bases agree with TRBD2. The CDR3 is made up of 15 amino acids. Germline assignment: CDR1 WSHSY and CDR2 SAAADI. The junction had 6 bases not matched to a gene; V was cut back by 8 bases and J by 2 bases.

The chain employs TRBV30 and TRBJ1-2; no firm D call. Trimming shortened V by 0 bases and J by 4 bases, and 9 bases separated the two germline ends. Germline CDR1 GTSNPN, CDR2 SVGIG (reference sequence). There are 13 residues in the CDR3. DNA of the CDR3: TGTGCCTGGAGTGTACTAGGCATCTATGGCTACACCTTC. Amino acid sequence: CAWSVLGIYGYTF.

The chain has TRBV5-4 and TRBJ2-2, with TRBD2 as a possible D gene (6 bases). Germline loops: CDR1 SGHNT, CDR2 YYREEE (reference sequence). The CDR3 extends over 15 amino acids. The V end lost 4 bases, the J end lost 5 bases, and 15 bases lay between the germline ends. CDR3 residues: CASSPGGVGTGELFF. The CDR3, as DNA: TGTGCCAGCAGCCCCGGAGGGGTGGGGACCGGGGAGCTGTTTTTT.

The chain is built from TRBV5-1 and TRBJ2-3; 13 nucleotides match TRBD2. CDR3 length equals 16 residues. Trimming removed 0 bases from V and 6 bases from J; junction bases left unmatched: 4. The germline V gene encodes CDR1 SGHRS and CDR2 YFSETQ. CDR3 sequence reads: CASSLALLAGGDTQYF. Written as DNA, the CDR3 is TGCGCCAGCAGCTTGGCCCTACTAGCGGGAGGGGATACGCAGTATTTT.

V and J are TRBV2 and TRBJ1-3; tentatively, D is TRBD1 (6 bases). Trimming cost V 6 bases and J 5 bases, with 17 bases left between them. Germline V lookup: CDR1 SNHLY, CDR2 FYNNEI. The CDR3 totals 15 residues. CDR3 sequence reads: CASSRQQGLRNTIYF. The CDR3 DNA is TGTGCCAGCAGCCGCCAACAGGGTCTGAGAAACACCATATATTTT.

This sequence joins TRBV11-2 and TRBJ2-7, with D possibly TRBD2 on 5 matching bases. V dropped 1 base and J dropped 2 bases, with 9 bases sitting between them. The V gene's germline CDR1 is SGHAT and CDR2 FQNNGV. This CDR3 has 14 amino acids. The CDR3 reads CASSLAGSPYEQYF. The CDR3 bases are TGTGCCAGCAGCTTAGCGGGGTCCCCCTACGAGCAGTACTTC.

This sequence joins TRBV4-2 and TRBJ2-5; TRBD2 matches 8 bases. This CDR3 contains 14 residues. Germline assignment: CDR1 LGHNA and CDR2 YNFKEQ. Trimming at V came to 5 bases and at J to 2 bases, leaving 4 bases not matched to a gene. The CDR3 here is CASSSGTRQETQYF. CDR3 nucleotide sequence: TGTGCCAGCAGCTCCGGGACTAGACAAGAGACCCAGTACTTC.

The V and J genes are TRBV11-2 and TRBJ2-7; a possible D gene is TRBD1 (5 bases). The CDR3 spans 15 residues. The germline V gene encodes CDR1 SGHAT and CDR2 FQNNGV. Trimming took 1 base from V and 5 from J, leaving 15 bases between them. The DNA of the CDR3 is TGTGCCAGCAGCTTAGTTGTGTCGACAGCCAACGAGCAGTACTTC. As protein: CASSLVVSTANEQYF. Full variable domain (outside the CDR3, taken from reference TRBV11-2 and TRBJ2-7): EAGVAQSPRYKIIEKRQSVAFWCNPISGHATLYWYQQILGQGPKLLIQFQNNGVVDDSQLPKDRFSAERLKGVDSTLKIQPAKLEDSAVYLCASSLVVSTANEQYFGPGTRLTVT.

The gene calls are TRBV28 and TRBJ1-4, with D perhaps TRBD1 (6 bases). V was clipped by 6 bases and J by 5 bases, with 22 bases between them. This CDR3 has 17 amino acids. CDR1 MDHEN and CDR2 SYDVKM come from the germline V gene. The CDR3 region has the DNA TGTGCCAGCAGCTCCGGGGGGCGCGGTCTCCGCAATGAAAAACTGTTTTTT. Encoded protein: CASSSGGRGLRNEKLFF.

The chain carries TRBV11-2 and TRBJ2-5, with D possibly being TRBD1 (6 bases). Germline V CDR1 and CDR2: SGHAT, FQNNGV. CDR3 length: 17 residues. Between the trimmed V and J ends, which lost 7 bases and 5 bases, there was a span of 26 bases. CDR3 nucleotide sequence: TGTGCCAGCAATCCAGGGGCCACGAGCCGATCAGCGGAGACCCAGTACTTC. As protein: CASNPGATSRSAETQYF.

The rearrangement joins TRBV18 to TRBJ1-5, with a tentative D call TRBD1 (5 bases). This CDR3 contains 13 residues. Germline CDR1 and CDR2: KGHSH and LQKENI. The ends were cut back, 3 bases at V and 8 bases at J, with 11 bases in the middle. The CDR3, as DNA: TGTGCCAGCTCACCGCAGGGTAAGGAGCCCCAGCATTTT. It yields the protein CASSPQGKEPQHF.

This clone was observed a handful of times. This sequence joins TRBV5-4 and TRBJ2-7; 8 nucleotides match TRBD1. The V and J ends lost 4 bases and 3 bases, in that order; junction bases with no gene match: 9. Germline V gene data show CDR1 as SGHNT and CDR2 as YYREEE (reference sequence). This CDR3 spans 15 amino acids. CDR3 sequence reads: CASSEGQDSLYEQYF. CDR3 DNA: TGTGCCAGCAGCGAGGGACAGGATTCCCTCTACGAGCAGTACTTC.

This chain links TRBV25-1 with TRBJ2-6, with D hard to call. The V gene lost 2 bases and the J gene lost 3 bases, with 11 bases spanning the gap. The CDR3 covers 16 residues. Germline CDR1 and CDR2: MGHDK and SYGVNS. The CDR3 region has the DNA TGTGCCAGCAGTGAAAGTGGAAACAGTGGGGCCAACGTCCTGACTTTC. This sequence encodes CASSESGNSGANVLTF. Complete variable domain (other parts from reference TRBV25-1 and TRBJ2-6): EADIYQTPRYLVIGTGKKITLECSQTMGHDKMYWYQQDPGMELHLIHYSYGVNSTEKGDLSSESTVSRIRTEHFPLTLESARPSHTSQYLCASSESGNSGANVLTFGAGSRLTVL.

This chain uses TRBV7-2 with TRBJ2-5, with 11 nucleotides matching TRBD2. Germline CDR1 SGHTA, CDR2 FQGNSA. V shed 5 bases and J 1 base; nucleotides not matched to a gene: 9. The CDR3 length is 17 residues. CDR3 protein: CASSTAGTSGFQETQYF. CDR3 in DNA: TGTGCCAGCAGCACCGCCGGGACTAGCGGATTCCAAGAGACCCAGTACTTC.

The CDR3 DNA reads as TGTGCCAGCAGTGAAGTACAGGGTAGCAATCAGCCCCAGCATTTT. Translation: CASSEVQGSNQPQHF. The chain combines TRBV2 with TRBJ1-5, with D perhaps matching TRBD1 (6 bases). From germline, CDR1 is SNHLY and CDR2 FYNNEI. V dropped 1 base and J dropped 0 bases, with 7 bases sitting between them. The CDR3 is 15 residues long.

This chain connects TRBV29-1 to TRBJ2-7, with D unclear. The CDR3 loop spans 9 amino acids. V lost 3 bases, J lost 7 bases, and 4 bases lay in between. CDR1 is SQVTM and CDR2 is ANQGSEA in the germline V gene. CDR3: CSVEYEQYF. The CDR3, as DNA: TGCAGCGTTGAGTATGAGCAGTACTTC.

The rearrangement joins TRBV27 to TRBJ1-3; D gene ambiguous. With 3 bases removed from V and 1 base from J, the gap between germline ends came to 10 bases. CDR3 length: 15 amino acids. Per the germline V gene, CDR1 is MNHEY and CDR2 is SMNVEV (reference sequence). This chain's CDR3 is CASSFGFGSGNTIYF. Here the CDR3 DNA reads TGTGCCAGCAGTTTTGGGTTCGGGTCTGGAAACACCATATATTTT.